These T cell receptor beta chains were read from a single sample in a study of identifying expanded T cells in peripheral blood. Method: immunoSEQ multiplex PCR; TCRdb's copy keeps in-frame clones and lacks some. The profile shows more than 70,000 clones, about 90% of them singletons. Sample: blood. Receptors originate from a person aged 18 to 69 in good health. Each CDR3 is given with its conserved first and last residue. A D gene is named only where the DNA matches it firmly. Clone size is given for some rows only: seen once, a few or many times, or a class if the clone is expanded.

V gene	clone size	CDR3 length	J gene	D gene	CDR3 DNA	CDR3 protein
TRBV6-1	NA	14	TRBJ1-5	NA	TGTGCCAGCAGAGACTGGGTCAGCAATCAGCCCCAGCATTTT	CASRDWVSNQPQHF
TRBV19	once	15	TRBJ1-6	TRBD1	TGTGCCAGTAACCTTAGGACAGGGGTTTCCTCACCCCTCCACTTT	CASNLRTGVSSPLHF
TRBV14	NA	13	TRBJ2-2	NA	TGTGCCAGCAGCCTCCAAACTACCGGGGAGCTGTTTTTT	CASSLQTTGELFF
TRBV7-3	NA	13	TRBJ2-1	NA	TGTGCCAGCAGCCCCTACCTGGGCAATGAGCAGTTCTTC	CASSPYLGNEQFF
TRBV29-1	NA	13	TRBJ1-1	NA	TGCAGCGGTAACCAGGGCACGAACACTGAAGCTTTCTTT	CSGNQGTNTEAFF
TRBV9	NA	14	TRBJ1-2	NA	TGTGCCAGCAGTCTGGATTTATCCAACTATGGCTACACCTTC	CASSLDLSNYGYTF
TRBV6-5	NA	15	TRBJ2-1	NA	TGTGCCAGCAGCAGTTGGGGGGCTTCATTCAATGAGCAGTTCTTC	CASSSWGASFNEQFF
TRBV7-2	NA	12	TRBJ2-1	NA	TGTGCCAGCAGCTTAAGAGACAATGAGCAGTTCTTC	CASSLRDNEQFF
TRBV19	NA	14	TRBJ2-7	NA	TGTGCCAGTAGTTGGGCAGGGCAGATGAGCGAGCAGTACTTC	CASSWAGQMSEQYF
TRBV21-1	NA	15	TRBJ2-2	NA	TGTGCCAGCAGCTTGCCGGACACGAACACCGGGGAGCTGTTTTTT	CASSLPDTNTGELFF
TRBV6-1	once	13	TRBJ1-2	NA	TGTGCCAGCAGTGCTAGAGGGGAGGGAGGCTACACCTTC	CASSARGEGGYTF
TRBV2	NA	13	TRBJ1-2	NA	TGTGCCAGCAGTGAAGGCAGGGGCGGAGGCTACACCTTC	CASSEGRGGGYTF
TRBV6-5	NA	15	TRBJ1-2	NA	TGTGCCAGCAGTTACGTGGGGACCACCAACTATGGCTACACCTTC	CASSYVGTTNYGYTF
TRBV5-5	NA	14	TRBJ1-2	NA	TGTGCCAGCAGCTTGCGGCAGAGCCTCTATGGCTACACCTTC	CASSLRQSLYGYTF
TRBV7-8	NA	15	TRBJ1-5	NA	TGTGCCAGCAGCCGCCCGGAGCTACCTGGGCAGCCCCAGCATTTT	CASSRPELPGQPQHF
TRBV19	NA	14	TRBJ1-6	NA	TGTGCCAGTAGTCCAGGGGTCTATAATTCACCCCTCCACTTT	CASSPGVYNSPLHF
TRBV10-3	NA	14	TRBJ1-1	TRBD1	TGTGCCATCAGTGAGAGGGGGCCGGACACTGAAGCTTTCTTT	CAISERGPDTEAFF
TRBV5-1	NA	14	TRBJ1-1	NA	TGCGCCAGCAGCTCGACCTTCCTCGACACTGAAGCTTTCTTT	CASSSTFLDTEAFF
TRBV7-9	NA	12	TRBJ1-1	NA	TGTGCCAGCAGCTTTCAGTACACTGAAGCTTTCTTT	CASSFQYTEAFF
TRBV15	NA	14	TRBJ2-1	TRBD1	TGTGCCACCAGCATAAAGACAGGGGCGGGTGAGCAGTTCTTC	CATSIKTGAGEQFF
TRBV5-1	NA	16	TRBJ1-1	NA	TGCGCCAGCAGCTCCCTCCTAGTAGGGGGGCAAGCTGAAGCTTTCTTT	CASSSLLVGGQAEAFF
TRBV19	NA	21	TRBJ2-6	NA	TGTGCCAGTAGTTCCTGGACAGGGAAAGTGAGCGGGGTTACTGGGGCCAACGTCCTGACTTTC	CASSSWTGKVSGVTGANVLTF
TRBV5-1	NA	14	TRBJ2-7	NA	TGCGCCAGCTATGGTCCCGGACCCGTAAAGGAGCAGTACTTC	CASYGPGPVKEQYF
TRBV6-4	NA	15	TRBJ1-1	NA	TGTGCCAGCAGTGTTGAGTCGGGGGTTTTTAGTGAAGCTTTCTTT	CASSVESGVFSEAFF
TRBV6-1	few	13	TRBJ1-1	NA	TGTGCCAGCAGGGTAACAGGGTACACTGAAGCTTTCTTT	CASRVTGYTEAFF
TRBV27	NA	15	TRBJ1-1	NA	TGTGCCAGCCGGCCGCACGCAGGTCGGAACACTGAAGCTTTCTTT	CASRPHAGRNTEAFF
TRBV7-6	NA	18	TRBJ2-1	TRBD2	TGTGCCAGCAGCTTAGGGCCCGGGACTAGCGGGCTTAAGCACGAGCAGTTCTTC	CASSLGPGTSGLKHEQFF
TRBV10-2	NA	19	TRBJ2-1	NA	TGCGCCAGCAGTGAATGGGGAGGGGGCGCGTCTTTCTCCTACAATGAGCAGTTCTTC	CASSEWGGGASFSYNEQFF
TRBV5-1	NA	15	TRBJ2-5	TRBD1	TGCGCCAGCAGCCCGGGAGGGACAGGGGTCGAGACCCAGTACTTC	CASSPGGTGVETQYF
TRBV6-1	NA	15	TRBJ1-1	NA	TGTGCCAGCTCCGAAGCGGGAGGGGGGAACACTGAAGCTTTCTTT	CASSEAGGGNTEAFF
TRBV5-1	NA	15	TRBJ2-7	TRBD2	TGCGCCAGCAGCTTTGGGAGGGGTGGGGAATACGAGCAGTACTTC	CASSFGRGGEYEQYF
TRBV7-3	NA	17	TRBJ2-3	NA	TGTGCCAGCAGCTTAACTAGACTCCTAGGGGGCACAGATACGCAGTATTTT	CASSLTRLLGGTDTQYF
TRBV9	NA	16	TRBJ1-3	NA	TGTGCCAGCAGCGTAGGATTATCGGGAAAAGGAAACACCATATATTTT	CASSVGLSGKGNTIYF
TRBV5-1	NA	15	TRBJ2-1	TRBD2	TGCGCCAGCAGCTTAGACGGACTAGGGCAGAATGAGCAGTTCTTC	CASSLDGLGQNEQFF
TRBV18	NA	16	TRBJ2-6	NA	TGTGCCAGCTCACCGAGGGTGGGGACTGGGGCCAACGTCCTGACTTTC	CASSPRVGTGANVLTF
TRBV29-1	NA	15	TRBJ2-7	NA	TGCAGCGTTAAAAACGGGACGTTTTTAGTGGGGGAGCAGTACTTC	CSVKNGTFLVGEQYF
TRBV19	NA	13	TRBJ2-3	NA	TGTGCCAGTAGTATGGTTTGGGCAGATACGCAGTATTTT	CASSMVWADTQYF
TRBV9	NA	16	TRBJ1-2	NA	TGTGCCAGCAGCGTAGACGCCAAAGGACGGATGCGTGGCTACACCTTC	CASSVDAKGRMRGYTF
TRBV7-2	NA	14	TRBJ1-2	NA	TGTGCCAGCAGCCCATTGACAGAACCTTATGGCTACACCTTC	CASSPLTEPYGYTF
TRBV7-2	NA	15	TRBJ2-5	TRBD2	TGTGCCAGCAGCTTAGTGGTGGCGGGAGAAGAGACCCAGTACTTC	CASSLVVAGEETQYF
TRBV19	once	15	TRBJ2-7	TRBD2	TGTGCCAGTAGTTCTAGCGGGGGGCCGCGGAACGAGCAGTACTTC	CASSSSGGPRNEQYF
TRBV7-2	NA	13	TRBJ1-1	NA	TGTGCCAGCAGCGTGGACAGTCTAGCTGAAGCTTTCTTT	CASSVDSLAEAFF
TRBV6-1	NA	12	TRBJ1-1	NA	TGTGCCAGCAAGGAGGGGGGTACAGGGGCTTTCTTT	CASKEGGTGAFF
TRBV28	NA	16	TRBJ1-6	TRBD1	TGTGCCAGCAGTTTACGAGGGGGCGGACTGAAGTCACCCCTCCACTTT	CASSLRGGGLKSPLHF
TRBV28	NA	12	TRBJ1-1	NA	TGTGCCAGCAGTTTATTCGGCAGTACAGCTTTCTTT	CASSLFGSTAFF
TRBV9	few	14	TRBJ1-5	NA	TGTGCCAGCAGCGTAGGAGTGGGCAATCAGCCCCAGCATTTT	CASSVGVGNQPQHF
TRBV19	NA	18	TRBJ2-5	TRBD2	TGTGCCAGTAGTATAGAGGGACTAGCGGGGGCGTACCAAGAGACCCAGTACTTC	CASSIEGLAGAYQETQYF
TRBV11-2	once	16	TRBJ2-5	NA	TGTGCCAGCAGCCCCCGGTCGCTTTTGGGGGCAGAGACCCAGTACTTC	CASSPRSLLGAETQYF
TRBV11-2	NA	14	TRBJ1-6	NA	TGTGCCAGCAGCCGAAAGGGGAATAGTTCACCCCTCCACTTT	CASSRKGNSSPLHF
TRBV11-2	NA	17	TRBJ2-3	TRBD2	TGTGCCAGCAGCATAGAGATTGGGCGGGGGACGCGAGATACGCAGTATTTT	CASSIEIGRGTRDTQYF
TRBV7-2	few	18	TRBJ2-7	TRBD2	TGTGCCAGCAGCCAACACATTACACTAGCGGGGCCGTCCTACGAGCAGTACTTC	CASSQHITLAGPSYEQYF
TRBV7-8	NA	18	TRBJ2-1	TRBD1	TGTGCCAGCAGCTTAGATCGCAGAGGGGGCTATGGGGATAGTGAGCAGTTCTTC	CASSLDRRGGYGDSEQFF